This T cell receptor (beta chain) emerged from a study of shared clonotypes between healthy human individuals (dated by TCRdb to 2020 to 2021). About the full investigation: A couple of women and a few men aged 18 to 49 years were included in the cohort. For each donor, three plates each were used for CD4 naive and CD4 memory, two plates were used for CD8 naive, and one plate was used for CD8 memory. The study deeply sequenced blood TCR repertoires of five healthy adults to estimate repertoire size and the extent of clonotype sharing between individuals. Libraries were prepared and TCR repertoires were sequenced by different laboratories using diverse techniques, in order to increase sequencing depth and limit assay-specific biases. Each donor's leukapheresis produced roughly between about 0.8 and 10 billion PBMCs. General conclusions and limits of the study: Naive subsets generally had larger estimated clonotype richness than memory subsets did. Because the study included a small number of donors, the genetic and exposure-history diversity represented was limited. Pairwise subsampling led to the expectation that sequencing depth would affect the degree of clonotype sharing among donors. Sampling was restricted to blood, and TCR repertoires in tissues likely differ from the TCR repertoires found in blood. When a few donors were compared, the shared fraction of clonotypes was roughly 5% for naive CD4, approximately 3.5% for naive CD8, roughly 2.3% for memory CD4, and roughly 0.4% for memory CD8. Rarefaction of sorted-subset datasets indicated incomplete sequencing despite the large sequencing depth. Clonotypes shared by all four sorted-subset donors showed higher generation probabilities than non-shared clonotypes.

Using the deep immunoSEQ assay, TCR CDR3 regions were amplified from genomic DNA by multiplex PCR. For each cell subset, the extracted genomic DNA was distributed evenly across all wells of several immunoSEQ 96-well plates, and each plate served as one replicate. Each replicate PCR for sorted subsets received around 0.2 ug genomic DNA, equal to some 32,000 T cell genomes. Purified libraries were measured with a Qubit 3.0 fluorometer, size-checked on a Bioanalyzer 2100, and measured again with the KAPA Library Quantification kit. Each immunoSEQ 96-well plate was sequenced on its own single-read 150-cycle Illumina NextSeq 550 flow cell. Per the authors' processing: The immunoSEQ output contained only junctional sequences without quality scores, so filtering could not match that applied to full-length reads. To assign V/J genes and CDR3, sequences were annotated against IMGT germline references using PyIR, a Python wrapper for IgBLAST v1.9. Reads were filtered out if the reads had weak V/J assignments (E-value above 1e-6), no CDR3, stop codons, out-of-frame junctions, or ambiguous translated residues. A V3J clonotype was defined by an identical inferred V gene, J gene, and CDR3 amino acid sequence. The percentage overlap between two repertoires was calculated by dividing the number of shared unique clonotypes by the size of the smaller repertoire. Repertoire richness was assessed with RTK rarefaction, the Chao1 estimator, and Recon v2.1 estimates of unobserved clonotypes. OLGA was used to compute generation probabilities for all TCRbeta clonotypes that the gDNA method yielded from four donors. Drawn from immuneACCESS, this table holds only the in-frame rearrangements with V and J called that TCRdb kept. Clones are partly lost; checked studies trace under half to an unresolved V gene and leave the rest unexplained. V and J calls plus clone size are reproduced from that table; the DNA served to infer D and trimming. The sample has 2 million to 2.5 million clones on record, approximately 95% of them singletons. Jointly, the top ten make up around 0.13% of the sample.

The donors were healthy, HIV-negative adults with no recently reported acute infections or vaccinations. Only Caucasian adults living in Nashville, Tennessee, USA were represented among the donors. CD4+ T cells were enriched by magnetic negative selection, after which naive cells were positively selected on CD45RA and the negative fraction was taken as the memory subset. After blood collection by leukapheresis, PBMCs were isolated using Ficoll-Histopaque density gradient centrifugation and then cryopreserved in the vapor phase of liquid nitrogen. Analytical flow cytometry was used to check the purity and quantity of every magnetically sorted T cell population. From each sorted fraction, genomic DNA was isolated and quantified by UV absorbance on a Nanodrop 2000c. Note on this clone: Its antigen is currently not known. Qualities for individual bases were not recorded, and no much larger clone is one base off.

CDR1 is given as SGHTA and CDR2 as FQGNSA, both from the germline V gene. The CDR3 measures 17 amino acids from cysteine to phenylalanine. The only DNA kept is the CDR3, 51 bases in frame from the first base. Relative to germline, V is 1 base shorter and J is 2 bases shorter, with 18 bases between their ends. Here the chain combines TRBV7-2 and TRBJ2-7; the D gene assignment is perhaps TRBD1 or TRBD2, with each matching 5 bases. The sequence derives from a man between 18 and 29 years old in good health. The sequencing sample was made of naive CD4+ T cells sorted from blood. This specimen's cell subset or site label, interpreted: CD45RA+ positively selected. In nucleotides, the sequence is TGTGCCAGCAGCTTAGGGCCCCAGCGGTGGGGGACCTACGAGCAGTACTTC. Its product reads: CASSLGPQRWGTYEQYF.